Presented here are 28 T cell receptor beta chains from one specimen sequenced in a study of T cells after yellow fever vaccination. MiXCR, applied by TCRdb to the 5' RACE reads, yields one record per CDR3 protein. The top ten hold roughly an eighth of the sample, which has about 550,000 distinct CDR3 sequences, roughly a fifth seen once. The sequences come from PBMCs, collected 15 days after the yellow fever booster vaccination. The receptors here all came from a man aged 30-40 years who received the YFV17D yellow fever vaccine.

The chain employs TRBV5-1 and TRBJ2-2, with 10 nucleotides matching TRBD1. The CDR3 runs to 16 residues. Losses at the gene ends were 5 bases for V and 2 bases for J; bases not matched to a gene: 6. Germline V CDR1 and CDR2: SGHRS, YFSETQ. DNA of the CDR3: TGCGCCAGCAGACATGACAGGGGGCTTAACACCGGGGAGCTGTTTTTT. Its protein product is CASRHDRGLNTGELFF.

The table lists this clonotype with many counts. The genes are TRBV12-3 or TRBV12-4 and TRBJ2-1; tentative D call: TRBD2 (5 bases). Trimming removed 5 bases at V and 5 bases at J, with 16 bases between. The CDR3 sequence is 15 residues long. This CDR3 is CASSVPGLGNNEQFF. CDR3 in DNA: TGTGCCAGCAGTGTGCCCGGACTGGGGAACAATGAGCAGTTCTTC.

This clonotype was counted at least ten times. The genes are TRBV12-3 or TRBV12-4 and TRBJ2-5; 7 bases are a match to TRBD1. The CDR3 has 13 residues. J gave up 4 bases and V 6 bases, and 5 bases lay outside the gene matches. CDR3: CASRRGPGETQYF. CDR3 sequence (DNA): TGTGCCAGCAGGAGGGGGCCGGGAGAGACCCAGTACTTC.

This clonotype has just a few counts. The chain is built from TRBV10-3 and TRBJ2-5; D might be TRBD1 (5 bases). Germline CDR1 is ENHRY and CDR2 is SYGVKD. Trimming left V 10 bases short and J 4 bases short, with 19 bases between. The length of the CDR3 is 14 residues. The CDR3, as DNA: TGTGCCACCCAGGGCGTCAGGCTCCCAGAGACCCAGTACTTC. Protein sequence: CATQGVRLPETQYF.

This clonotype turned up a few times. The V and J genes are TRBV12-3 or TRBV12-4 and TRBJ2-3, with D perhaps assigned TRBD1 or TRBD2 (5 bases each). This CDR3 has 15 amino acids. V dropped 1 base and J dropped 2 bases, with 10 bases sitting between them. The CDR3 loop is CASSLGGAYTDTQYF. Here the CDR3 DNA reads TGTGCCAGCAGTTTAGGAGGGGCCTACACAGATACGCAGTATTTT.

In its sample, this clonotype was seen a few times. In nucleotides, the CDR3 is TGCAGTGCTAGGGACGGGAGGGCCGGCGAGACCCAGTACTTC. As protein: CSARDGRAGETQYF. This chain links TRBV20-1 with TRBJ2-5; 8 nucleotides line up with TRBD2. Germline V CDR1 and CDR2: DFQATT, SNEGSKA (reference sequence). V lost 3 bases, J lost 5 bases, and 8 bases stayed unmatched. There are 14 residues in the CDR3.

The chain uses TRBV7-9 and TRBJ2-7; unclear D gene. From germline, CDR1 is SEHNR and CDR2 FQNEAQ (reference sequence). Trimming shortened V by 8 bases and J by 0 bases, and 11 bases separated the two germline ends. This CDR3 is built from 13 residues. The chain's CDR3 is CASFSTSSYEQYF. The CDR3 DNA sequence: TGTGCCAGCTTTTCCACGAGCTCCTACGAGCAGTACTTC.

V is TRBV20-1 and J is TRBJ2-1, with TRBD2 matching over 7 bases. This CDR3 is built from 13 residues. Trimming took 4 bases from V and 7 from J; bases not matched to a gene: 7. CDR1 and CDR2 from the germline V gene are DFQATT and SNEGSKA (reference sequence). CDR3 protein: CSANGGSLNEQFF. The CDR3 nucleotides are TGCAGTGCTAACGGCGGGAGCTTAAATGAGCAGTTCTTC.

The chain carries TRBV29-1 and TRBJ2-1; D possibly uses TRBD1 or TRBD2 (6 bases each). V was shortened by 5 bases and J by 5 bases, with 13 bases between the two germline ends. The germline CDR1 and CDR2 sequences are SQVTM and ANQGSEA. The CDR3 is made up of 13 amino acids. The CDR3 coding sequence is TGCAGCGTTCTGGTGGGGGGCCACAATGAGCAGTTCTTC. Protein: CSVLVGGHNEQFF.

V gene TRBV4-3 combines with J gene TRBJ2-1; 10 bases fit TRBD2. CDR3 length: 14 residues. V dropped 4 bases and J dropped 9; count of bases not matched to a gene: 6. The germline gives CDR1 LGHNA, CDR2 YSLEER. The CDR3 DNA reads TGCGCCAGCAGCCTTCTAGCGGGAGCGGGTGAGCAGTTCTTC. This sequence encodes CASSLLAGAGEQFF.

The J gene is TRBJ1-5, the V gene TRBV7-2, with D perhaps TRBD1 (5 bases). Germline V gene lookup returns CDR1 SGHTA and CDR2 FQGNSA. The CDR3 spans 15 residues. Trimming shortened V by 5 bases and J by 3 bases, and 14 bases separated the two germline ends. The CDR3 region is CASSRPDSPNQPQHF. CDR3 bases: TGTGCCAGCAGCCGACCAGACAGTCCCAATCAGCCCCAGCATTTT.

The CDR3 sequence is CASSILGGPQETQYF. CDR3 nucleotides: TGTGCCAGCAGCATCCTAGGGGGCCCACAAGAGACCCAGTACTTC. The chain links TRBV5-5 to TRBJ2-5; TRBD1 matches 7 bases. V trimming: 4 bases; J trimming: 2 bases; junction bases outside the gene matches: 8. The germline V gene has CDR1 SGHKS and CDR2 YYEKEE (reference sequence). CDR3 length equals 15 residues.

This clonotype was detected a few times. This chain joins TRBV7-8 and TRBJ2-1, with D perhaps TRBD2 (6 bases). Germline V gene lookup returns CDR1 SGHVS and CDR2 FQNEAQ. The V gene lost 6 bases and the J gene lost 8 bases, with 11 bases spanning the gap. The CDR3 sequence is 12 residues long. The CDR3 DNA reads as TGTGCCAGCAGACTAGCATTGGATGAGCAGTTCTTC. Encoded protein: CASRLALDEQFF.

The table lists this clonotype with a few counts. This sequence joins TRBV7-2 and TRBJ2-7; the D gene is possibly TRBD1 (5 bases). V was shortened by 5 bases and J by 4 bases, with 15 bases between the two germline ends. The CDR3 contains 14 residues. CDR1 is SGHTA and CDR2 is FQGNSA in the germline V gene. The CDR3 reads CASSPLGQLYEQYF. CDR3 nucleotides: TGTGCCAGCAGCCCCCTAGGACAACTGTACGAGCAGTACTTC.

This clonotype occurred a few times. The chain links TRBV12-3 or TRBV12-4 to TRBJ2-7; TRBD1 agrees at 9 bases. The CDR3 contains 14 residues. The V gene end was trimmed by 4 bases and the J gene end by 6 bases; junction bases not matched to a gene: 7. The CDR3 DNA is TGTGCCAGCAGTTCCGGACAGGGGATGAGCGAGCAGTACTTC. Protein product: CASSSGQGMSEQYF.

The sample holds a few counts of this clonotype. J is TRBJ2-3 and V is TRBV20-1; 9 bases align to TRBD2. The CDR3 has 14 amino acids. Germline values: CDR1 DFQATT, CDR2 SNEGSKA (reference sequence). Losses at the gene ends were 6 bases for V and 5 bases for J; bases not matched to a gene: 9. CDR3 bases: TGCAGTGCATCGGGACTAGCAGCGGGAGATACGCAGTATTTT. This gives the protein CSASGLAAGDTQYF.

This clonotype was counted a few times. V gene TRBV27 combines with J gene TRBJ2-2; D is undetermined. CDR1 and CDR2 (germline): MNHEY, SMNVEV (reference sequence). Deletions cut 5 bases from V and 3 bases from J, with 7 bases between. The CDR3 sequence is 13 residues long. CDR3 sequence (DNA): TGTGCCAGCAGTCATATAGACACCGGGGAGCTGTTTTTT. It translates to CASSHIDTGELFF.

The chain couples TRBV9 to TRBJ2-1; 8 nucleotides align to TRBD2. The CDR3 totals 16 residues. The trim removed 3 bases at V and 0 bases at J, leaving 5 bases unmatched. Germline CDR1 and CDR2: SGDLS and YYNGEE. For the CDR3, the DNA is TGTGCCAGCAGCGGCCCCAGCGGGGGCTCCTACAATGAGCAGTTCTTC. It encodes CASSGPSGGSYNEQFF.

The gene calls are TRBV6-2 or TRBV6-3 and TRBJ2-3, with D possibly matching TRBD2 (6 bases). CDR1 and CDR2 (germline): MNHEY, SVGEGT. The V and J ends lost 6 bases and 5 bases respectively, with 15 bases between them. There are 14 residues in the CDR3. This CDR3 reads CASRKSAGGDTQYF. CDR3 nucleotide sequence: TGTGCCAGCAGGAAATCAGCGGGTGGAGATACGCAGTATTTT.

Regarding this clonotype: An end of the junction does not agree with germline; a read error may underlie this. The chain joins TRBV10-2 to TRBJ1-1; D possibly corresponds to TRBD1 (6 bases). This CDR3 has 14 amino acids. CDR1 WSHSY and CDR2 SAAADI come from the germline V gene. Written as DNA, the CDR3 is TGTGCCAGCAGTGAGGGGGGGAGGGCGACTGAAGCTTTCTTT. Its translation: CASSEGGRATEAFF.

The V call is TRBV5-1, the J call TRBJ2-7; 11 bases agree with TRBD1. Trimming cost V 1 base and J 5 bases; bases outside gene matches: 8. CDR1 and CDR2 from the germline V gene are SGHRS and YFSETQ. The CDR3 is made up of 16 amino acids. CDR3 amino acids: CASSLTRDRGTNEQYF. The DNA for the CDR3 is TGCGCCAGCAGCTTGACCCGGGACAGGGGGACCAACGAGCAGTACTTC. Full variable domain (missing parts from reference TRBV5-1 and TRBJ2-7): KAGVTQTPRYLIKTRGQQVTLSCSPISGHRSVSWYQQTPGQGLQFLFEYFSETQRNKGNFPGRFSGRQFSNSRSEMNVSTLELGDSALYLCASSLTRDRGTNEQYFGPGTRLTVT.

The chain links TRBV5-1 to TRBJ2-6, with D perhaps assigned TRBD1 or TRBD2 (5 bases each). Trimming pared 0 bases from V and 0 bases from J, leaving 10 bases between. Germline V gene data show CDR1 as SGHRS and CDR2 as YFSETQ. The CDR3 has 17 residues. CDR3 sequence reads: CASSLEGPTSGANVLTF. Here the CDR3 DNA reads TGCGCCAGCAGCTTGGAGGGACCTACCTCTGGGGCCAACGTCCTGACTTTC.

The rearrangement uses TRBV20-1 and TRBJ2-7; 10 nucleotides line up with TRBD2. The J segment lost 2 bases and the V segment lost 5 bases, leaving 6 bases of the junction unmatched. From germline, CDR1 is DFQATT and CDR2 SNEGSKA (reference sequence). There are 14 residues in the CDR3. CDR3 nucleotides: TGCAGTGCTTACAGAGCGGGAGGGCCCTACGAGCAGTACTTC. This encodes CSAYRAGGPYEQYF.

V gene TRBV19 combines with J gene TRBJ2-3, with D hard to call. CDR1 LNHDA and CDR2 SQIVND come from the germline V gene (reference sequence). The CDR3 contains 12 residues. Trimming left V 3 bases short and J 6 bases short, with 7 bases between. The CDR3 DNA follows: TGTGCCAGTAGTATCGCCAGGGATACGCAGTATTTT. It specifies CASSIARDTQYF.

This clonotype was observed a handful of times. The junction departs from the called germline gene at one end, perhaps through a read error. Here the CDR3 reads CASTGTSGNAGELFF. The CDR3 nucleotides are TGTGCCAGCACAGGGACTAGCGGGAACGCCGGGGAGCTGTTTTTT. The genes are TRBV6-1 and TRBJ2-2; TRBD2 agrees at 13 bases. Per the germline V gene, CDR1 is MNHNS and CDR2 is SASEGT. There are 15 residues in the CDR3.

This clonotype was observed a handful of times. The CDR3 region is CSARAGRGSYNEQFF. CDR3 bases: TGCAGTGCTAGAGCGGGAAGGGGCTCCTACAATGAGCAGTTCTTC. V usage is TRBV20-1 and J usage is TRBJ2-1, with D perhaps TRBD1 or TRBD2 (5 bases each). Trimming took off 1 base at V and 0 bases at J, with 10 bases between the two ends. The CDR3 covers 15 residues. The germline V gene has CDR1 DFQATT and CDR2 SNEGSKA (reference sequence).

This clonotype was observed a handful of times. The rearrangement links TRBV18 to TRBJ2-1; D uncertain. The CDR3 consists of 13 residues. CDR1 KGHSH and CDR2 LQKENI come from the germline V gene. The V end lost 10 bases, the J end lost 0 bases, and 10 bases lay between the germline ends. CDR3 protein: CATTLSSYNEQFF. DNA for the CDR3: TGTGCCACTACACTAAGCTCCTACAATGAGCAGTTCTTC.

This clonotype was observed a handful of times. The chain uses TRBV20-1 and TRBJ2-1; weak D call: TRBD1 (5 bases). CDR3 length equals 12 residues. Trimming removed 3 bases at V and 6 bases at J, with 9 bases between. Germline V lookup: CDR1 DFQATT, CDR2 SNEGSKA (reference sequence). The CDR3 is CSARDGANEQFF. In nucleotides, the CDR3 is TGCAGTGCTAGGGATGGGGCCAATGAGCAGTTCTTC.